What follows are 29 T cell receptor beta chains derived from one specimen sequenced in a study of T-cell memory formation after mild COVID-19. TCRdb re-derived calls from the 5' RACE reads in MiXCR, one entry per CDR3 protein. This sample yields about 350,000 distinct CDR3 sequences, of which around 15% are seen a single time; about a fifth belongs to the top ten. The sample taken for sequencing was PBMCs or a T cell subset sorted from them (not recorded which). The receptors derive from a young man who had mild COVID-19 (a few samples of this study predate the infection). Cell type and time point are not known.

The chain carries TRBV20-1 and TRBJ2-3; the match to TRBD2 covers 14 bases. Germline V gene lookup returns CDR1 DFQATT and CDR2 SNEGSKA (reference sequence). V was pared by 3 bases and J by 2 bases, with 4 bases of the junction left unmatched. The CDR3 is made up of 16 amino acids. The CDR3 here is CSASLTSGGATDTQYF. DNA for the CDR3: TGCAGTGCTAGCCTGACTAGCGGGGGGGCCACAGATACGCAGTATTTT.

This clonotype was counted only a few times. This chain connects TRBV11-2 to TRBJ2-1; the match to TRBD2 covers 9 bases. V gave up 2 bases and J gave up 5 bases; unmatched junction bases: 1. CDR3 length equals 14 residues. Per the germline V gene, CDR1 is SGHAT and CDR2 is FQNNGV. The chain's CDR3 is CASSLLAGNNEQFF. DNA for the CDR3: TGTGCCAGCAGCTTACTAGCGGGGAACAATGAGCAGTTCTTC.

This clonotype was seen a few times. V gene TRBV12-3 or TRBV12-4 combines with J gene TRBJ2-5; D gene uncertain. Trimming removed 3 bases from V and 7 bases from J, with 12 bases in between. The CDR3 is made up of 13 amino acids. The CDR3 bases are TGTGCCAGCAGTTTTGGGCCTTCAGGGACCCAGTACTTC. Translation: CASSFGPSGTQYF.

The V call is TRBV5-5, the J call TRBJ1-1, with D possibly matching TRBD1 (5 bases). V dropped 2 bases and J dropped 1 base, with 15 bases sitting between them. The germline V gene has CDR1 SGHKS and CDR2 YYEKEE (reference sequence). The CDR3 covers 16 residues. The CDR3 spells CASSFHRTGGNTEAFF. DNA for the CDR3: TGTGCCAGCAGCTTCCATCGGACGGGGGGGAACACTGAAGCTTTCTTT.

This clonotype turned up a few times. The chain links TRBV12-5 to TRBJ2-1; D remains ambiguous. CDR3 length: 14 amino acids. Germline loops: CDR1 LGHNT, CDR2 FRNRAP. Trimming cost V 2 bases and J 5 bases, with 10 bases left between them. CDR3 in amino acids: CASGLMAGHNEQFF. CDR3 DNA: TGTGCTAGTGGTTTGATGGCCGGGCACAATGAGCAGTTCTTC.

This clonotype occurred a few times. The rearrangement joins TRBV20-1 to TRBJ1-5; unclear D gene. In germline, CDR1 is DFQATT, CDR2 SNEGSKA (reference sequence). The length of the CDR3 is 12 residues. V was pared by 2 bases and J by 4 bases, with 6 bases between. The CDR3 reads CSARPRNQPQHF. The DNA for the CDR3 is TGCAGTGCTAGACCCCGAAATCAGCCCCAGCATTTT.

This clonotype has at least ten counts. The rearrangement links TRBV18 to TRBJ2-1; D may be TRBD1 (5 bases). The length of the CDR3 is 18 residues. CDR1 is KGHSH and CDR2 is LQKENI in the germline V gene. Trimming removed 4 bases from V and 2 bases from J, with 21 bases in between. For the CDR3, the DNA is TGTGCCAGCTCACAGGGTCCAGGGTCCCCTGTTGCCTACAATGAGCAGTTCTTC. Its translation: CASSQGPGSPVAYNEQFF.

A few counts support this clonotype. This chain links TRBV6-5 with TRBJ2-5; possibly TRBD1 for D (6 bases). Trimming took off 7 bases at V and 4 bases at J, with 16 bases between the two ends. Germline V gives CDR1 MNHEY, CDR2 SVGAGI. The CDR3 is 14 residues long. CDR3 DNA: TGTGCCAGCACGTCCAGGGGCGGAGGAGAGACCCAGTACTTC. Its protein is CASTSRGGGETQYF.

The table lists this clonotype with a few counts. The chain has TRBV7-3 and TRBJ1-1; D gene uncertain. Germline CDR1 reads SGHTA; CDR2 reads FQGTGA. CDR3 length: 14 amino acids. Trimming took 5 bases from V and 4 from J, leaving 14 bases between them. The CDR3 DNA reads TGTGCCAGCAGCCCTTCCCTGGAGTTCACTGAAGCTTTCTTT. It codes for CASSPSLEFTEAFF.

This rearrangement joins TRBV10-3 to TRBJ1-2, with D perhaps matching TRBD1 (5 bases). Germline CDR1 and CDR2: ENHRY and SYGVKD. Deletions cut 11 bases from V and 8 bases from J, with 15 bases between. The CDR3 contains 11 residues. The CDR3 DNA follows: TGTGCCGCCGGGGGGAGCTCCGGCTACACCTTC. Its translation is CAAGGSSGYTF.

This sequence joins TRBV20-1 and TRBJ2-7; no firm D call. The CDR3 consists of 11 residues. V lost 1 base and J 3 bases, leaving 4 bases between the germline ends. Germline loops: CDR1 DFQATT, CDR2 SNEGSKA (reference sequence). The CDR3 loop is CSARGIYEQYV. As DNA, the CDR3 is TGCAGTGCTAGAGGTATCTACGAGCAGTACGTC.

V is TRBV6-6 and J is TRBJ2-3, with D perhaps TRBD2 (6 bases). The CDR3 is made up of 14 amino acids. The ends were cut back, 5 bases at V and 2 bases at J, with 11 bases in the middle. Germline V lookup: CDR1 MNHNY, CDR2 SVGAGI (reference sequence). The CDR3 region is CASSRDSVTDTQYF. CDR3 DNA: TGTGCCAGCAGTCGGGACTCCGTCACAGATACGCAGTATTTT.

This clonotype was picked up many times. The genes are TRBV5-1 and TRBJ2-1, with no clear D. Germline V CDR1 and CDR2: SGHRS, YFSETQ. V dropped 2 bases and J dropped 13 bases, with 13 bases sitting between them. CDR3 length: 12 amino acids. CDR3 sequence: CASSFLSDQQFF. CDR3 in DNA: TGCGCCAGCAGCTTCCTCAGTGATCAACAGTTCTTC.

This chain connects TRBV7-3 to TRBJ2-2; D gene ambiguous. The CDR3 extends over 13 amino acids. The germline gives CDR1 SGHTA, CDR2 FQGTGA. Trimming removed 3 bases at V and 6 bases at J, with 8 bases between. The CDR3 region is CASSFDASGELFF. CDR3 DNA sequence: TGTGCCAGCAGCTTTGATGCATCCGGGGAGCTGTTTTTT. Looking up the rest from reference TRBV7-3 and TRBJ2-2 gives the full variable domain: GAGVSQTPSNKVTEKGKYVELRCDPISGHTALYWYRQSLGQGPEFLIYFQGTGAADDSGLPNDRFFAVRPEGSVSTLKIQRTERGDSAVYLCASSFDASGELFFGEGSRLTVL.

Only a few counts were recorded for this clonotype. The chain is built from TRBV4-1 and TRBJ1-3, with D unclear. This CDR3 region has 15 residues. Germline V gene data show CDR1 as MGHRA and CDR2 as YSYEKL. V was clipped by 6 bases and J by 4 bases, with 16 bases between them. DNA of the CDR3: TGCGCCAGCAGGCCTACGGAAGCTCTCGGAAACACCATATATTTT. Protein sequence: CASRPTEALGNTIYF.

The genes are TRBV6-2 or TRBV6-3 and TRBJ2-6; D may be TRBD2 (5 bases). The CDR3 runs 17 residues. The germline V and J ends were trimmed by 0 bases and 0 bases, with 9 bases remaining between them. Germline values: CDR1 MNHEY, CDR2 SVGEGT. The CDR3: CASSYSLRDSGANVLTF. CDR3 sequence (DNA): TGTGCCAGCAGTTACTCGCTGAGGGACTCTGGGGCCAACGTCCTGACTTTC.

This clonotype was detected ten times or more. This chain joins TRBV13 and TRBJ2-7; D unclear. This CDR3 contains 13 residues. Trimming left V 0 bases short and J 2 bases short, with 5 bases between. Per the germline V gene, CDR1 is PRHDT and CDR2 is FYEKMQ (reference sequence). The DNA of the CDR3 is TGTGCCAGCAGCTTAGGCAGCACCTACGAGCAGTACTTC. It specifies CASSLGSTYEQYF. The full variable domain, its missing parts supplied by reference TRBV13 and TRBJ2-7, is AAGVIQSPRHLIKEKRETATLKCYPIPRHDTVYWYQQGPGQDPQFLISFYEKMQSDKGSIPDRFSAQQFSDYHSELNMSSLELGDSALYFCASSLGSTYEQYFGPGTRLTVT.

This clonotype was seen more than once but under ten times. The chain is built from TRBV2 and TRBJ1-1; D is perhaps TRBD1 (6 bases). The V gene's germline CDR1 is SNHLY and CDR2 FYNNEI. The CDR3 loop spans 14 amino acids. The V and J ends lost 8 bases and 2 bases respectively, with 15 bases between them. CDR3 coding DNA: TGTGCCAGCGAACCCCGACAGGCCAACACTGAAGCTTTCTTT. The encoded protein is CASEPRQANTEAFF.

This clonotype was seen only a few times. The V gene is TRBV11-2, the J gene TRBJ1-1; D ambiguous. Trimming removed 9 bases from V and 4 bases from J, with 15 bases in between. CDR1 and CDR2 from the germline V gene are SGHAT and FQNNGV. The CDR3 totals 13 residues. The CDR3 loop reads CASSPAGGTEAFF. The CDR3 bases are TGTGCCAGTAGTCCAGCCGGAGGCACTGAAGCTTTCTTT. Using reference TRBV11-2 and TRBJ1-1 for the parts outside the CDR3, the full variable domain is EAGVAQSPRYKIIEKRQSVAFWCNPISGHATLYWYQQILGQGPKLLIQFQNNGVVDDSQLPKDRFSAERLKGVDSTLKIQPAKLEDSAVYLCASSPAGGTEAFFGQGTRLTVV.

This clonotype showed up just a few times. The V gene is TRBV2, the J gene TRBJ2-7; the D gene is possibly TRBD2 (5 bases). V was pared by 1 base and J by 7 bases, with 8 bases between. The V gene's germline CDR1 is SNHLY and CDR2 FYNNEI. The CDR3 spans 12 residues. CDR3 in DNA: TGTGCCAGCAGTGAAGAGCCGGGGGAGCAGTACTTC. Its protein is CASSEEPGEQYF.

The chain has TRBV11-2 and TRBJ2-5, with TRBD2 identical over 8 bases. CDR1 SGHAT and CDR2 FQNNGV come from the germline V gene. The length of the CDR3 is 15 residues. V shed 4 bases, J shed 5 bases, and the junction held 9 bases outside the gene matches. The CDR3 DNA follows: TGTGCCAGCAGCTCCCTCGGAGCGGGGGACGAGACCCAGTACTTC. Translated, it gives CASSSLGAGDETQYF.

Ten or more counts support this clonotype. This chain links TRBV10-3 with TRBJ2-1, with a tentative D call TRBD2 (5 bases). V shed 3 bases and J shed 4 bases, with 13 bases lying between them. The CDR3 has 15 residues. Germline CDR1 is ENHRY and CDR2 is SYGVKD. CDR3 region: CAISESGIFYNEQFF. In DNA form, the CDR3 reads TGTGCCATCAGTGAATCCGGGATCTTTTACAATGAGCAGTTCTTC.

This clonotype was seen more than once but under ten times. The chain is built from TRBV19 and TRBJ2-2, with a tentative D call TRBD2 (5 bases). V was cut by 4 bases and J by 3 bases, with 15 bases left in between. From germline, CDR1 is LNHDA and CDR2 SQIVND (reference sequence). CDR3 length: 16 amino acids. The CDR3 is CASSKGPLRDTGELFF. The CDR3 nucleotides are TGTGCCAGTAGTAAAGGACCCTTGAGGGACACCGGGGAGCTGTTTTTT.

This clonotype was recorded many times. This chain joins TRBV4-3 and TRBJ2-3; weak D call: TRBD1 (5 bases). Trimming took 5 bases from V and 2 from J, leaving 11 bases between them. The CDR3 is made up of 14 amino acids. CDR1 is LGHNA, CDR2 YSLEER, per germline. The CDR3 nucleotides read TGCGCCAGCAGCATTAGGGGCTACACAGATACGCAGTATTTT. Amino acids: CASSIRGYTDTQYF.

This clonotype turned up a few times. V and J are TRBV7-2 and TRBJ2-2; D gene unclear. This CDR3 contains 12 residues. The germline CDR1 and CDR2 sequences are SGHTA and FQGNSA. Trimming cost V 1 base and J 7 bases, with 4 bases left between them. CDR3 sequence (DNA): TGTGCCAGCAGCTTAGACTACGGGGAGCTGTTTTTT. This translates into CASSLDYGELFF. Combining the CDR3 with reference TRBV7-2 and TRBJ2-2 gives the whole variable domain GAGVSQSPSNKVTEKGKDVELRCDPISGHTALYWYRQSLGQGLEFLIYFQGNSAPDKSGLPSDRFSAERTGGSVSTLTIQRTQQEDSAVYLCASSLDYGELFFGEGSRLTVL.

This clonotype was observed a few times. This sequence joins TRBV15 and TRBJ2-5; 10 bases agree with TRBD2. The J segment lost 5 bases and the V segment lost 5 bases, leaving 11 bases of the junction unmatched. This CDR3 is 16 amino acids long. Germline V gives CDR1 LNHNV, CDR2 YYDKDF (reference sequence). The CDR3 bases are TGTGCCACCAGCGGCAGCGGGGGGGCTGTAGTGGAGACCCAGTACTTC. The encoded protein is CATSGSGGAVVETQYF. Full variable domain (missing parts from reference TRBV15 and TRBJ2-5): DAMVIQNPRYQVTQFGKPVTLSCSQTLNHNVMYWYQQKSSQAPKLLFHYYDKDFNNEADTPDNFQSRRPNTSFCFLDIRSPGLGDTAMYLCATSGSGGAVVETQYFGPGTRLLVL.

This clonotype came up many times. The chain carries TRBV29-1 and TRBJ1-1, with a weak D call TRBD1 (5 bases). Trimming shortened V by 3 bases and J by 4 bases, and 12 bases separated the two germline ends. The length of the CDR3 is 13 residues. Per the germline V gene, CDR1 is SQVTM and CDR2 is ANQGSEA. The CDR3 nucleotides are TGCAGCGTTGATTCCAGGGCGGCCACTGAAGCTTTCTTT. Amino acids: CSVDSRAATEAFF. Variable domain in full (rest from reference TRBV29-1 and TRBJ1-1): SAVISQKPSRDICQRGTSLTIQCQVDSQVTMMFWYRQQPGQSLTLIATANQGSEATYESGFVIDKFPISRPNLTFSTLTVSNMSPEDSSIYLCSVDSRAATEAFFGQGTRLTVV.

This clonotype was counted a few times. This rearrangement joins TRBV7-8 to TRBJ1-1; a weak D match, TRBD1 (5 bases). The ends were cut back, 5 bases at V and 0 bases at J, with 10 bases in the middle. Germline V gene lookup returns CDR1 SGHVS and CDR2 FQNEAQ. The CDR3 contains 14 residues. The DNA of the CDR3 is TGTGCCAGCAGCCTGACAGAGCTGAACACTGAAGCTTTCTTT. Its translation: CASSLTELNTEAFF.

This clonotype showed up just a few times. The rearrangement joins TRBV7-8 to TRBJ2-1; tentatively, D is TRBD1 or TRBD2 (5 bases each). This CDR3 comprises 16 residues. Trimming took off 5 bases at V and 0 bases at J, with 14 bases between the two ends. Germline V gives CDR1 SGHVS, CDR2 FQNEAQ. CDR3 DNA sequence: TGTGCCAGCAGCCCAAAGGGGACGAGCTCCTACAATGAGCAGTTCTTC. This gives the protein CASSPKGTSSYNEQFF.